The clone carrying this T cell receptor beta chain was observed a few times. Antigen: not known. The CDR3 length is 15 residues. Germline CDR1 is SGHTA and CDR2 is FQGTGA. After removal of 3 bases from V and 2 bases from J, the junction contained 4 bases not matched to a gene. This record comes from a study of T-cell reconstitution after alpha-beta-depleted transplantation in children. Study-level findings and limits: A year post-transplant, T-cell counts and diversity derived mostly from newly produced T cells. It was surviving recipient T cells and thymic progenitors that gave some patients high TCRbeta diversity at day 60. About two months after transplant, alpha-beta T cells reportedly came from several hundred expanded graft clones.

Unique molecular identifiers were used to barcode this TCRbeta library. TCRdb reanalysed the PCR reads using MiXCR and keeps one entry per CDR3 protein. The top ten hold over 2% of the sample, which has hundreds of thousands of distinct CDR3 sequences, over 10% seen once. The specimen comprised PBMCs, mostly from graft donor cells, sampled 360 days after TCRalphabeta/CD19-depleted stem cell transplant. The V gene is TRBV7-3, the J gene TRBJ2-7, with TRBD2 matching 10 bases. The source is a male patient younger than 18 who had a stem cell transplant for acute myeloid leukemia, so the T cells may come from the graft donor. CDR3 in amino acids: CASSFLAGEAYEQYF. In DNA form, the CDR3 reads TGTGCCAGCAGCTTTCTAGCGGGAGAGGCCTACGAGCAGTACTTC.